Presented here are 27 T cell receptor beta chains from one specimen sequenced in a study of shared clonotypes between healthy human individuals. TCRdb keeps only in-frame clones here, not all; method: immunoSEQ multiplex PCR. The data show 450,000 to 600,000 clones, less than 80% seen once. The sequencing sample was made of PBMCs. The receptors derive from a woman aged 40 to 50 in good health. Some clones in this sample may be carry-over from other donors' samples.

This clone was seen more than once but under ten times. The J gene is TRBJ2-1, the V gene TRBV5-4; 10 bases map to TRBD2. The J segment lost 3 bases and the V segment lost 7 bases, leaving 4 bases of the junction unmatched. The CDR3 has 14 amino acids. Germline V lookup: CDR1 SGHNT, CDR2 YYREEE (reference sequence). The chain's CDR3 is CASAPSGSYNEQFF. In nucleotides, the CDR3 is TGTGCCAGCGCCCCTAGCGGGAGCTACAATGAGCAGTTCTTC.

V gene TRBV28 combines with J gene TRBJ2-7; no clear D. CDR3 length equals 14 residues. V was pared by 6 bases and J by 0 bases, with 12 bases between. Germline CDR1 is MDHEN and CDR2 is SYDVKM. The CDR3 here is CASRYLTTSYEQYF. DNA of the CDR3: TGTGCCAGCAGATACCTGACGACCTCCTACGAGCAGTACTTC.

This clone was counted a few times. J is TRBJ2-2 and V is TRBV2, with D unclear. V was shortened by 3 bases and J by 7 bases, with 21 bases between the two germline ends. The CDR3 consists of 17 residues. CDR1 SNHLY and CDR2 FYNNEI come from the germline V gene. In DNA, the CDR3 is TGTGCCAGCAGTGACCTCGCAGGAACTTACGTTGGCGGGGAGCTGTTTTTT. This translates into CASSDLAGTYVGGELFF.

J is TRBJ2-3 and V is TRBV5-1, with a possible D match to TRBD2 (6 bases). This CDR3 spans 15 amino acids. V lost 3 bases to trimming and J lost 5 bases, with 16 bases between them. The germline V gene has CDR1 SGHRS and CDR2 YFSETQ. CDR3 DNA sequence: TGCGCCAGCAGCTCCCAGCGGGCTGGTGGAGATACGCAGTATTTT. It specifies CASSSQRAGGDTQYF.

The chain combines TRBV19 with TRBJ2-7; possible D gene TRBD2, 6 bases. Germline loops: CDR1 LNHDA, CDR2 SQIVND (reference sequence). The V end lost 7 bases, the J end lost 4 bases, and 11 bases lay between the germline ends. This CDR3 spans 12 amino acids. In nucleotides, the CDR3 is TGTGCCAGTATGGGGACTGGTTACGAGCAGTACTTC. It specifies CASMGTGYEQYF.

This rearrangement joins TRBV7-3 to TRBJ1-1; perhaps TRBD1 as D (5 bases). Germline-derived CDR1 and CDR2 are SGHTA and FQGTGA. This CDR3 is built from 15 residues. V was trimmed by 4 bases and J by 4 bases, leaving 16 bases between them. Here the CDR3 reads CASSSHPGVITEAFF. The CDR3 coding sequence is TGTGCCAGCAGCTCTCATCCGGGGGTTATCACTGAAGCTTTCTTT.

J is TRBJ2-2 and V is TRBV7-6, with D hard to call. V was clipped by 3 bases and J by 7 bases, with 9 bases between them. CDR3 length equals 13 residues. CDR1 SGHVS and CDR2 FNYEAQ come from the germline V gene. CDR3 protein: CASSLSVNGELFF. CDR3 bases: TGTGCCAGCAGCTTGTCGGTTAACGGGGAGCTGTTTTTT.

The rearrangement links TRBV10-3 to TRBJ2-3; 10 bases map to TRBD2. The CDR3 length is 15 residues. V trimming: 4 bases; J trimming: 2 bases; junction bases outside the gene matches: 3. CDR1 is ENHRY, CDR2 SYGVKD, per germline. DNA for the CDR3: TGTGCCATCAGTGGGAGCGGGAGGGCCACAGATACGCAGTATTTT. It yields the protein CAISGSGRATDTQYF.

This chain links TRBV10-3 with TRBJ2-7; D may match TRBD1 or TRBD2 (6 bases each). Germline V lookup: CDR1 ENHRY, CDR2 SYGVKD. Trimming stripped 3 bases from V and 4 bases from J, with 19 bases between. The CDR3 length is 16 residues. This chain's CDR3 is CAISDMAGQTGYEQYF. In DNA, the CDR3 is TGTGCCATCAGTGATATGGCGGGACAAACCGGATACGAGCAGTACTTC.

This clone was seen a handful of times. V usage is TRBV10-3 and J usage is TRBJ1-2; 7 positions agree with TRBD1. This CDR3 contains 18 residues. Germline lookup yields CDR1 ENHRY and CDR2 SYGVKD. The V gene end was trimmed by 3 bases and the J gene end by 0 bases; junction bases not matched to a gene: 13. The CDR3 is CAISDDRQGDITNYGYTF. In DNA form, the CDR3 reads TGTGCCATCAGTGATGATCGACAGGGAGATATCACTAACTATGGCTACACCTTC.

The rearrangement uses TRBV5-4 and TRBJ2-1, with 11 positions matching TRBD2. Germline V gene sequence: CDR1 SGHNT, CDR2 YYREEE (reference sequence). The CDR3 has 15 amino acids. Trimming removed 2 bases from V and 8 bases from J; junction bases left unmatched: 6. CDR3 protein: CASSFSGRAWDEQFF. In DNA, the CDR3 is TGTGCCAGCAGCTTTAGCGGGAGGGCCTGGGATGAGCAGTTCTTC.

V is TRBV19 and J is TRBJ2-5; unclear D gene. This CDR3 comprises 12 residues. Germline CDR1 is LNHDA and CDR2 is SQIVND (reference sequence). The ends were cut back, 4 bases at V and 0 bases at J, with 3 bases in the middle. This CDR3 reads CASSTNQETQYF. As DNA, the CDR3 is TGTGCCAGTAGTACCAACCAAGAGACCCAGTACTTC.

V and J are TRBV11-2 and TRBJ2-7; D call uncertain. This CDR3 is built from 13 residues. Deletions cut 0 bases from V and 5 bases from J, with 8 bases between. The germline V gene encodes CDR1 SGHAT and CDR2 FQNNGV. CDR3 coding DNA: TGTGCCAGCAGCTTAGATCTGGGCGACGAGCAGTACTTC. Its protein product is CASSLDLGDEQYF.

This clone showed up just once. The CDR3 DNA reads TGTGCCAGCAGCACAGACAGGGGCGCAACCGGGGAGCTGTTTTTT. Amino acids: CASSTDRGATGELFF. The rearrangement links TRBV2 to TRBJ2-2; the match to TRBD1 covers 8 bases. From germline, CDR1 is SNHLY and CDR2 FYNNEI. The CDR3 has 15 residues. Trimming cost V 6 bases and J 5 bases; bases outside gene matches: 8.

At least ten counts were recorded for this clone. The V call is TRBV10-3, the J call TRBJ1-5; D perhaps matches TRBD1 (5 bases). The CDR3 contains 14 residues. Germline-derived CDR1 and CDR2 are ENHRY and SYGVKD. Trimming removed 4 bases at V and 11 bases at J, with 18 bases between. This CDR3 reads CAISAGTGAEAQHF. The CDR3 nucleotides are TGTGCCATCAGTGCCGGGACGGGCGCGGAGGCCCAGCATTTT.

The chain joins TRBV5-1 to TRBJ2-1; 9 nucleotides line up with TRBD1. J gave up 6 bases and V 0 bases, and 10 bases lay outside the gene matches. CDR1 and CDR2 (germline): SGHRS, YFSETQ. This CDR3 is 17 amino acids long. The CDR3 nucleotides read TGCGCCAGCAGCTTGGTCCCCGGGACAGGGATCTTCAATGAGCAGTTCTTC. It codes for CASSLVPGTGIFNEQFF.

This rearrangement joins TRBV4-2 to TRBJ2-5, with 11 bases fitting TRBD1. The better agreement between TRBJ2-7 and the DNA end casts doubt on the J call. Germline-derived CDR1 and CDR2 are LGHNA and YNFKEQ. CDR3 size: 17 residues. This CDR3 is CASSQAEAGTGGYEQYF. The CDR3 DNA reads as TGTGCCAGCAGCCAAGCCGAAGCCGGGACAGGGGGCTACGAGCAGTACTTC.

This sequence joins TRBV27 and TRBJ2-1; D unclear. Trimming removed 6 bases from V and 15 bases from J, with 9 bases in between. From germline, CDR1 is MNHEY and CDR2 SMNVEV (reference sequence). This CDR3 is 9 amino acids long. The CDR3 loop reads CASRCVPFF. The CDR3 bases are TGTGCCAGCAGGTGTGTGCCGTTCTTC.

The chain uses TRBV4-2 and TRBJ2-2; a weak D match, TRBD2 (6 bases). The CDR3 runs to 18 residues. CDR1 is LGHNA, CDR2 YNFKEQ, per germline. The V end was cut by 0 bases, the J end by 1 base, with 15 bases between. CDR3 DNA sequence: TGTGCCAGCAGCCAAGAGGTCTGGGCTAGCGTGAACACCGGGGAGCTGTTTTTT. Protein product: CASSQEVWASVNTGELFF.

The genes are TRBV30 and TRBJ2-5, with D possibly TRBD2 on 5 matching bases. The ends were cut back, 1 base at V and 11 bases at J, with 20 bases in the middle. The V gene's germline CDR1 is GTSNPN and CDR2 SVGIG (reference sequence). The CDR3 totals 14 residues. This chain's CDR3 is CAWSAHSRGLRQYF. The CDR3 bases are TGTGCCTGGAGTGCCCACTCTAGAGGGCTTCGACAGTACTTC. Using reference TRBV30 and TRBJ2-5 for the parts outside the CDR3, the full variable domain is SQTIHQWPATLVQPVGSPLSLECTVEGTSNPNLYWYRQAAGRGLQLLFYSVGIGQISSEVPQNLSASRPQDRQFILSSKKLLLSDSGFYLCAWSAHSRGLRQYFGPGTRLLVL.

This sequence joins TRBV14 and TRBJ1-4; no clear D gene. The germline V gene has CDR1 SGHDN and CDR2 FVKESK. The CDR3 covers 16 residues. V was clipped by 4 bases and J by 5 bases, with 17 bases between them. The CDR3: CASSLIPGYENEKLFF. CDR3 nucleotides: TGTGCCAGCAGCCTGATACCGGGATATGAAAATGAAAAACTGTTTTTT.

V and J are TRBV4-2 and TRBJ2-7, with 12 bases matching TRBD1. The CDR3 spans 16 residues. From germline, CDR1 is LGHNA and CDR2 YNFKEQ. With 4 bases clipped from V and 6 bases from J, the junction kept 10 bases outside the gene matches. Here the CDR3 reads CASSPRDRGPVGEQYF. CDR3 DNA sequence: TGTGCCAGCAGCCCCCGGGACAGGGGGCCCGTCGGCGAGCAGTACTTC.

This clone was observed a single time. The chain combines TRBV25-1 with TRBJ1-2, with D possibly TRBD1 on 5 matching bases. V was cut by 2 bases and J by 4 bases, with 14 bases left in between. The CDR3 sequence is 15 residues long. CDR1 is MGHDK and CDR2 is SYGVNS in the germline V gene. The CDR3: CASSERVTGPYGYTF. The CDR3 bases are TGTGCCAGCAGTGAACGAGTTACAGGTCCCTATGGCTACACCTTC.

J is TRBJ2-7 and V is TRBV2; a possible D gene is TRBD2 (5 bases). The CDR3 consists of 13 residues. Germline CDR1 and CDR2: SNHLY and FYNNEI. V was shortened by 0 bases and J by 7 bases, with 10 bases between the two germline ends. The CDR3 nucleotides are TGTGCCAGCAGTGAAGCAGCGGTAGGAGAGCAGTACTTC. This sequence encodes CASSEAAVGEQYF.

The J gene is TRBJ2-1, the V gene TRBV28; D is unclear. The V gene's germline CDR1 is MDHEN and CDR2 SYDVKM. This CDR3 spans 18 amino acids. V lost 7 bases and J lost 1, with 23 bases in between. In nucleotides, the CDR3 is TGTGCCAGCAACTCAAACCCTTGGGCTACCCATTCCTACAATGAGCAGTTCTTC. As protein: CASNSNPWATHSYNEQFF.

This chain links TRBV7-9 with TRBJ2-1; D unclear. Trimming removed 1 base at V and 5 bases at J, with 9 bases between. This CDR3 has 14 residues. Germline assignment: CDR1 SEHNR and CDR2 FQNEAQ (reference sequence). The CDR3 sequence is CASSLGGLDNEQFF. CDR3 DNA sequence: TGTGCCAGCAGCTTAGGAGGATTAGACAATGAGCAGTTCTTC.

This clone appeared many times. The CDR3 nucleotides read TGTGCCAGCCGGGACAGGGGGACGGGGGCTAATGAAAAACTGTTTTTT. Translated: CASRDRGTGANEKLFF. This rearrangement joins TRBV27 to TRBJ1-4; TRBD1 matches at 11 bases. The CDR3 is 16 residues long. The germline V gene has CDR1 MNHEY and CDR2 SMNVEV (reference sequence). J lost 3 bases, V lost 8 bases, and 8 bases had no gene match.